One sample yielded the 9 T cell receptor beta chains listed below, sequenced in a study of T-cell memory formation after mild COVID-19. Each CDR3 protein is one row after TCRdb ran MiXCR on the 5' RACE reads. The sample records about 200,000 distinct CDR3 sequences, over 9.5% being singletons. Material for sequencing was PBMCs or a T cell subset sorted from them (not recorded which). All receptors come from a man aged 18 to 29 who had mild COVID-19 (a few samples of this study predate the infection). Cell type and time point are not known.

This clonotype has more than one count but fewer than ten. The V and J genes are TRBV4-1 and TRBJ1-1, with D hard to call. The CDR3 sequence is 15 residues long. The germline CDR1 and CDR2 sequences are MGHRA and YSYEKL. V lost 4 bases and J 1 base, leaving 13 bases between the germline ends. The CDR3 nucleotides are TGCGCCAGCAGCCGGGAAGGGTCAGGGAACACTGAAGCTTTCTTT. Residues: CASSREGSGNTEAFF.

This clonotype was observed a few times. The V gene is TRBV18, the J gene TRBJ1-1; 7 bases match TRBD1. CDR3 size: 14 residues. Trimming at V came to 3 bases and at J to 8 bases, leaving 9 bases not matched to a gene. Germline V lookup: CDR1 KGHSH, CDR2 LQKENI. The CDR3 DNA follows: TGTGCCAGCTCACCTGACGCGACAGGGTGGGAAGCTTTCTTT. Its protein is CASSPDATGWEAFF.

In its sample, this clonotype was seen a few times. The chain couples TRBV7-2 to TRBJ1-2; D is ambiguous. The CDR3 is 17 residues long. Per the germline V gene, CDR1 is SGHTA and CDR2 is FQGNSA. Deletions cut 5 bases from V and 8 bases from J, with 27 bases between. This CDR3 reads CASSPLLTTRIPGGYTF. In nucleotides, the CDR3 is TGTGCCAGCAGCCCTCTCCTGACTACGAGGATACCGGGAGGCTACACCTTC.

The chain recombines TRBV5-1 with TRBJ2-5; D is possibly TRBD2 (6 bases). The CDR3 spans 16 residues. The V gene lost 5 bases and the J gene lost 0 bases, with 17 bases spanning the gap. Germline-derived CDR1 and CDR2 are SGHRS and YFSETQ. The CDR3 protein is CASRRRAGGYQETQYF. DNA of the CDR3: TGCGCCAGCAGGCGGAGGGCCGGCGGGTACCAAGAGACCCAGTACTTC.

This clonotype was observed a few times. Written as DNA, the CDR3 is TGTGCCTGGAGTGTAGGACAGGGGTTAAAGAATGAGCAGTTCTTC. It codes for CAWSVGQGLKNEQFF. This chain links TRBV30 with TRBJ2-1; TRBD1 aligns across 9 bases. CDR3 size: 15 residues. V shed 0 bases, J shed 7 bases, and the junction held 7 bases outside the gene matches. CDR1 and CDR2 from the germline V gene are GTSNPN and SVGIG (reference sequence).

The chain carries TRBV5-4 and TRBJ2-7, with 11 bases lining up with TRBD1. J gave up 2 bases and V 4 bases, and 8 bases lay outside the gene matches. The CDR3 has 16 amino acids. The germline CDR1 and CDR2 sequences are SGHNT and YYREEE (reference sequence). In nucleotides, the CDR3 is TGTGCCAGCAGCCTTCGGACAGGGGGCTACCCCTACGAGCAGTACTTC. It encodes CASSLRTGGYPYEQYF.

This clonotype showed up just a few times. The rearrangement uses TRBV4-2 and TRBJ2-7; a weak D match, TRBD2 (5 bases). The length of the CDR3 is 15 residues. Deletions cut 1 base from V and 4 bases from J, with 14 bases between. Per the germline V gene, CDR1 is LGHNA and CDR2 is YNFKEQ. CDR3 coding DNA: TGTGCCAGCAGCCAAGGTACTAGTACTCTGTACGAGCAGTACTTC. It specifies CASSQGTSTLYEQYF.

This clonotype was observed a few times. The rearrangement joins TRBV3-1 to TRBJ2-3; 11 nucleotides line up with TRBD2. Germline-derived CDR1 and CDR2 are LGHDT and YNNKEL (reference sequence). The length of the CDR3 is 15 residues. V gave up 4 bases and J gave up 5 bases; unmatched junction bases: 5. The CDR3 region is CASSPASGGRDTQYF. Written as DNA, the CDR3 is TGTGCCAGCAGCCCCGCTAGCGGGGGGCGAGATACGCAGTATTTT.

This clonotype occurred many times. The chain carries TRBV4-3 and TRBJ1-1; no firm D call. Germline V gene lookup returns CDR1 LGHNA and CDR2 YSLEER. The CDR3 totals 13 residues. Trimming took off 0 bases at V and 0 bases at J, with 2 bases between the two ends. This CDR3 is CASSQDLNTEAFF. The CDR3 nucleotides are TGCGCCAGCAGCCAAGATCTGAACACTGAAGCTTTCTTT.